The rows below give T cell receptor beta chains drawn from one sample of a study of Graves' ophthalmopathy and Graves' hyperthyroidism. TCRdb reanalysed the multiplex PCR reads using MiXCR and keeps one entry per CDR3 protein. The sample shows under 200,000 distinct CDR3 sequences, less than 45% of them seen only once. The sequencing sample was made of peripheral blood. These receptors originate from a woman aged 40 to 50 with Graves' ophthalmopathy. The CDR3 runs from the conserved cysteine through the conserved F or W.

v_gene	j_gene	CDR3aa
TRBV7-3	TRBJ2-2	CASSLTAGTFSGELFF
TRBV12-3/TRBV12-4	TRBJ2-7	CASSFTQDLTPYEQYF
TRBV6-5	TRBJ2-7	CASSYGGRVRDEQYF
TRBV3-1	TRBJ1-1	CASSRAGGFEAFF
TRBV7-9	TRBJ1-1	CASSLGVDTEAFF
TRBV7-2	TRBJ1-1	CASSLAPARGTEAFF
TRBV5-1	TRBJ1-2	CASSLAPRGPFNYGYTF
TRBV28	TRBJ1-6	CASSFGQGNSPLHF
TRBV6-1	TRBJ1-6	CASSTGRAHSPLHF
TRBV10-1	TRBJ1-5	CASSSGSDQPQHF
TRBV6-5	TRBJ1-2	CASSSLGQGDGYTF
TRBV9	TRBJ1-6	CASSVTWGNSPLHF
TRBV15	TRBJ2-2	CATSRGPHTGELFF
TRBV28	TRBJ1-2	CASKIDRTTNYGYTF